A selection of T cell receptor beta chains follows, all from one sample in a study of control samples from healthy donors and cancer patients. Some clones are missing from TCRdb's copy, which holds only in-frame ones; the method was immunoSEQ multiplex PCR. Of about 120,000 clones listed, around 94% were seen once; the top ten hold approximately 0.58%. Input material: PBMCs. These receptor sequences come from an elderly man with head and neck cancer. CDR3s include the opening cysteine and the closing phenylalanine or tryptophan. Each record gives: D gene, clone size, V gene, J gene, CDR3 length, CDR3 protein, CDR3 DNA. D genes are given only for firm matches. The size of a clone is reported for some rows only, either as once, few or many, or as a class for expanded clones.

>-|-|TRBV27|TRBJ1-4|15
CASSLFGSTNEKLFF
TGTGCCAGCAGTTTATTCGGGTCAACTAATGAAAAACTGTTTTTT
>TRBD1|-|TRBV6-2/TRBV6-3|TRBJ1-1|15
CASSSDRKRNTEAFF
TGTGCCAGCAGTTCGGACAGGAAAAGGAACACTGAAGCTTTCTTT
>-|-|TRBV5-1|TRBJ2-5|14
CASSLLGGMETQYF
TGCGCCAGCAGCTTGCTGGGGGGTATGGAGACCCAGTACTTC
>-|-|TRBV3-1/TRBV3-2|TRBJ1-1|12
CASSHRNTEAFF
TGTGCCAGCAGCCATAGAAACACTGAAGCTTTCTTT
>TRBD1|-|TRBV4-1|TRBJ1-2|17
CASSQGPTGGQYYGYTF
TGCGCCAGCAGCCAAGGACCGACAGGGGGGCAATACTATGGCTACACCTTC
>TRBD1|-|TRBV10-2|TRBJ2-5|12
CASSPGGQTQYF
TGCGCCAGCAGTCCAGGGGGTCAGACCCAGTACTTC
>TRBD1|once|TRBV6-2/TRBV6-3|TRBJ1-1|16
CASSYPGQGWNTEAFF
TGTGCCAGCAGTTACCCAGGACAGGGCTGGAACACTGAAGCTTTCTTT
>TRBD1|-|TRBV30|TRBJ1-5|14
CAWSGTGGPRPQHF
TGTGCCTGGAGTGGGACAGGGGGACCCCGGCCCCAGCATTTT
>-|-|TRBV21-1|TRBJ1-1|16
CASSKSGGGKDTEAFF
TGTGCCAGCAGCAAGTCTGGGGGCGGAAAGGACACTGAAGCTTTCTTT
>TRBD2|-|TRBV5-6|TRBJ2-1|15
CASSLLSGRYNEQFF
TGTGCCAGCAGCTTGCTTAGCGGGAGGTACAATGAGCAGTTCTTC
>-|-|TRBV5-1|TRBJ1-1|12
CASSSPNTEAFF
TGCGCCAGCAGCTCCCCGAACACTGAAGCTTTCTTT
>-|-|TRBV5-1|TRBJ1-1|12
CASIPMNTEAFF
TGCGCCAGCATCCCCATGAACACTGAAGCTTTCTTT
>-|-|TRBV5-4|TRBJ2-1|12
CASSLVKNEQFF
TGTGCCAGCAGCCTCGTGAAGAATGAGCAGTTCTTC
>-|-|TRBV10-1|TRBJ2-1|15
CASSEWASPGDEQFF
TGCGCCAGCAGTGAGTGGGCCAGCCCAGGGGATGAGCAGTTCTTC
>-|-|TRBV12-3/TRBV12-4|TRBJ1-4|11
CASRANEKLFF
TGTGCCAGCAGGGCTAATGAAAAACTGTTTTTT
>TRBD1|-|TRBV5-1|TRBJ2-1|13
CASRDRGLDEQFF
TGCGCCAGCAGGGACAGGGGGCTGGATGAGCAGTTCTTC
>-|-|TRBV5-1|TRBJ1-2|15
CASSLDWQPNYGYTF
TGCGCCAGCAGCTTGGATTGGCAGCCTAACTATGGCTACACCTTC
>-|-|TRBV7-2|TRBJ1-2|14
CASSLGSQASGYTF
TGTGCCAGCAGCTTAGGTAGCCAGGCTTCTGGCTACACCTTC
>TRBD1|-|TRBV14|TRBJ1-3|16
CASSQEGQGSGNTIYF
TGTGCCAGCAGCCAAGAGGGACAGGGCTCTGGAAACACCATATATTTT
>-|-|TRBV29-1|TRBJ2-1|15
CSVAEWGPVYNEQFF
TGCAGCGTTGCGGAGTGGGGGCCTGTCTACAATGAGCAGTTCTTC
>-|-|TRBV5-4|TRBJ2-7|15
CASSPAESGNYEQYF
TGTGCCAGCAGCCCGGCTGAATCGGGAAACTACGAGCAGTACTTC
>-|-|TRBV11-2|TRBJ2-2|12
CASRQNTGELFF
TGTGCCAGCAGACAGAACACCGGGGAGCTGTTTTTT
>-|-|TRBV5-1|TRBJ1-1|14
CASSPSKGGTEAFF
TGCGCCAGCAGCCCCTCAAAAGGGGGCACTGAAGCTTTCTTT
>-|-|TRBV19|TRBJ2-6|15
CASSRQNAGANVLTF
TGTGCCAGTAGTCGACAGAATGCTGGGGCCAACGTCCTGACTTTC
>-|-|TRBV25-1|TRBJ2-1|14
CASSETRDSFEQFF
TGTGCCAGCAGTGAGACCCGGGACTCCTTTGAGCAGTTCTTC
>TRBD1|-|TRBV3-1/TRBV3-2|TRBJ1-6|16
CASSQRTGQGHSPLHF
TGTGCCAGCAGCCAGCGGACCGGACAGGGGCATTCACCCCTCCACTTT
>-|-|TRBV27|TRBJ2-1|12
CASSFYRERQFF
TGTGCCAGCAGTTTCTATCGGGAGAGGCAGTTCTTC